Listed below are T cell receptor beta chains from one sample, sequenced in a study of somatic mutations in cytotoxic T cells in rheumatoid arthritis. Using immunoSEQ multiplex PCR, the repertoire was profiled, and TCRdb retains in-frame clones only, with some absent. Of approximately 9,600 clones in the sample, about 82% are singletons; the top ten hold about 7.6%. Sequencing input: CD8+ T cells sorted from blood. The receptors were sampled from an adult with rheumatoid arthritis. The CDR3 runs from the conserved cysteine through the conserved F or W. A D gene is named only where the DNA matches it firmly. Size tells how often a clone was seen (once, few, many) or the class of an expanded clone, and some rows leave it out.

J gene,D gene,V gene,clone size,CDR3 DNA,CDR3 protein
TRBJ1-2,-,TRBV21-1,-,TGTGCCAGCAGCAAAGGGGGGACAGTGCCCTATGGCTACACCTTC,CASSKGGTVPYGYTF
TRBJ1-3,-,TRBV6-1,-,TGTGCCAGCAGTGAAGTGTGGGTGTCTGGAAACACCATATATTTT,CASSEVWVSGNTIYF
TRBJ2-1,-,TRBV4-1,-,TGCGCCAGCAGCCCGACTAGACTATACAATGAGCAGTTCTTC,CASSPTRLYNEQFF
TRBJ1-1,-,TRBV29-1,-,TGCAGCGTTGAACCTGCTTTCTTT,CSVEPAFF
TRBJ1-2,-,TRBV7-9,few,TGTGCCAGCAGCTTAGGGGCAGCCTATGGCTACACCTTC,CASSLGAAYGYTF
TRBJ2-7,-,TRBV28,-,TGTGCCAGCAGTCTGACTACCTTCAGGGACGGTGGCTACGAGCAGTACTTC,CASSLTTFRDGGYEQYF
TRBJ2-2,-,TRBV9,-,TGTGCCAGCAGCGCTCGTGGGGATTCAAACACCGGGGAGCTGTTTTTT,CASSARGDSNTGELFF
TRBJ2-7,-,TRBV11-2,-,TGTGCCAGCAGCCCTCTCCTAACCTACGAGCAGTACTTC,CASSPLLTYEQYF
TRBJ2-2,-,TRBV27,-,TGTGCCAGCAGTCCGGGACTTAACACCGGGGAGCTGTTTTTT,CASSPGLNTGELFF
TRBJ1-1,-,TRBV9,-,TGTGCCAGCAGCGGGACTGTAGTAGACACTGAAGCTTTCTTT,CASSGTVVDTEAFF
TRBJ2-5,TRBD2,TRBV5-1,once,TGCGCCAGCAGCCAGAAAGGACTAGCGGGGGGGTCGGAGACCCAGTACTTC,CASSQKGLAGGSETQYF
TRBJ2-5,-,TRBV5-6,-,TGTGCCAGCAGCTTGAGAGGGAGGGCGGGGGCAGGGCCCCAGTACTTC,CASSLRGRAGAGPQYF
TRBJ2-1,-,TRBV6-6,-,TGTGCCAGCAGTTACGATACGAGAGGAAGGGGGCAGTTCTTC,CASSYDTRGRGQFF
TRBJ2-1,-,TRBV7-9,-,TGTGCCAGCAGCTTGTGGCCCCTAGGGGATGAGCAGTTCTTC,CASSLWPLGDEQFF
TRBJ1-3,-,TRBV9,-,TGTGCCAGCAGCGCCTGGGAGGGAAACACCATATATTTT,CASSAWEGNTIYF
TRBJ1-2,-,TRBV27,-,TGTGCCAGCAGTTTGACACCGTTAGCTAACTATGGCTACACCTTC,CASSLTPLANYGYTF
TRBJ1-6,TRBD1,TRBV5-1,-,TGCGCCAGCAGCCCGGGGGACAGGGGGTATTCACCCCTCCACTTT,CASSPGDRGYSPLHF
TRBJ2-7,-,TRBV6-1,-,TGTGCCAGCAGTGAGGGCACATGGACGGCCGCCTACGAGCAGTACTTC,CASSEGTWTAAYEQYF
TRBJ2-7,-,TRBV7-9,-,TGTGCCAGCAGCTTAGGGACGGGGGTCTCCTACGAGCAGTACTTC,CASSLGTGVSYEQYF
TRBJ2-7,TRBD1,TRBV4-1,few,TGCGCCAGCAGCCAAGCTTCTCAGGGGGCGCGGTACGAGCAGTACTTC,CASSQASQGARYEQYF
TRBJ1-1,-,TRBV10-3,-,TGTGCCATCAGAGGGGGGCTGACGGATTCGAACACTGAAGCTTTCTTT,CAIRGGLTDSNTEAFF
TRBJ1-3,-,TRBV11-2,-,TGTGCCAGCAGCTTAAAGGTCACCCCGGGAAACACCATATATTTT,CASSLKVTPGNTIYF
TRBJ1-2,-,TRBV9,-,TGTGCCAGCAGCGCCTCCAGTGGCGGCTACACCTTC,CASSASSGGYTF
TRBJ2-1,-,TRBV19,-,TGTGCCAGTAGTATCGACATGGACAATGAGCAGTTCTTC,CASSIDMDNEQFF
TRBJ2-7,-,TRBV6-5,-,TGTGCCAGCAGTTACCGGGACACCTCCTACGAGCAGTACTTC,CASSYRDTSYEQYF
TRBJ2-5,TRBD1,TRBV4-1,-,TGCGCCAGCAGCCAAGATGAATTGACAGGGGAGACCCAGTACTTC,CASSQDELTGETQYF
TRBJ2-1,-,TRBV7-9,-,TGTGCCAGCAGCCCCGTAGCGCGGCCGTATTACAATGAGCAGTTCTTC,CASSPVARPYYNEQFF
TRBJ1-2,-,TRBV6-5,-,TGTGCCAGCTTGGGAGGGTTTAAGTCCGGCTACACCTTC,CASLGGFKSGYTF
TRBJ2-7,TRBD2,TRBV19,-,TGTGCCAGTAGCCAGAGCGGGGCCGCCTACGAGCAGTACTTC,CASSQSGAAYEQYF
TRBJ1-1,-,TRBV19,-,TGTGCCAGTAGTATCTCACCTAACTCGAACACTGAAGCTTTCTTT,CASSISPNSNTEAFF
TRBJ2-2,-,TRBV19,-,TGTGCCAGTAGTATCTCTCCGGGGAACACCGGGGAGCTGTTTTTT,CASSISPGNTGELFF
TRBJ2-6,TRBD1,TRBV19,-,TGTGCCAGTAGGACGAGGGTACAGGGGATTTCCTCTGGGGCCAACGTCCTGACTTTC,CASRTRVQGISSGANVLTF
TRBJ2-3,TRBD1,TRBV2,-,TGTGCCGACGCACTAGGACAGGTATCGGCAGATACGCAGTATTTT,CADALGQVSADTQYF
TRBJ1-2,-,TRBV27,-,TGTGCCAGCAGTGGGGCGGGAAGGGGCTACACCTTC,CASSGAGRGYTF
TRBJ2-7,-,TRBV25-1,-,TGTGCCAGCAGTGAATATTTTAGGGCCGCGCCCTACGAGCAGTACTTC,CASSEYFRAAPYEQYF